These 18 T cell receptor beta chains were all obtained from the same sample, sequenced in a study of B cell selection in AIRE deficiency. Measured with immunoSEQ multiplex PCR; TCRdb has only the in-frame clones, and not every one. The sample has 15,000 or so clones; about 93% are singletons. The regulatory T cell sort gate was CD4+CD25hiCD127low/negative. The material sequenced was Tregs sorted from PBMCs. The receptors here all came from a human donor with AIRE deficiency.

V gene TRBV5-1 combines with J gene TRBJ1-1; TRBD1 agrees at 7 bases. CDR3 length equals 14 residues. V gave up 4 bases and J gave up 6 bases; unmatched junction bases: 9. The V gene's germline CDR1 is SGHRS and CDR2 YFSETQ. In DNA, the CDR3 is TGCGCCAGCAGCCCGACAGGGCAGACGGCTGAAGCTTTCTTT. It encodes CASSPTGQTAEAFF.

The chain has TRBV5-5 and TRBJ2-3; the match to TRBD2 covers 9 bases. This CDR3 has 14 amino acids. Germline assignment: CDR1 SGHKS and CDR2 YYEKEE (reference sequence). V was pared by 9 bases and J by 6 bases, with 11 bases of the junction left unmatched. CDR3 sequence: CATTRLAGRDTQYF. As DNA, the CDR3 is TGTGCCACGACTCGGCTAGCGGGAAGGGATACGCAGTATTTT.

The chain is built from TRBV11-2 and TRBJ1-5; unclear D gene. V lost 1 base, J lost 2 bases, and 18 bases lay in between. CDR1 is SGHAT, CDR2 FQNNGV, per germline. The CDR3 has 18 residues. CDR3 loop: CASSLGRLGWSGNQPQHF. Written as DNA, the CDR3 is TGTGCCAGCAGCTTAGGCAGGCTGGGGTGGTCGGGCAATCAGCCCCAGCATTTT.

The chain combines TRBV5-4 with TRBJ2-3, with TRBD2 matching 7 bases. V was pared by 4 bases and J by 6 bases, with 11 bases of the junction left unmatched. This CDR3 contains 15 residues. The germline gives CDR1 SGHNT, CDR2 YYREEE (reference sequence). In DNA form, the CDR3 reads TGTGCCAGCAGCCGGCCCCCAGCGGGAAGGGATACGCAGTATTTT. This encodes CASSRPPAGRDTQYF.

The CDR3: CASSSTGGGFTEAFF. The CDR3 DNA reads TGTGCCAGCAGCTCCACAGGAGGGGGCTTCACTGAAGCTTTCTTT. The chain uses TRBV4-2 and TRBJ1-1; TRBD1 aligns across 7 bases. The CDR3 sequence is 15 residues long. Germline V gives CDR1 LGHNA, CDR2 YNFKEQ. The ends lost 5 bases at V and 4 bases at J; junction bases unmatched: 10.

This clone appeared a few times. The genes are TRBV7-2 and TRBJ2-2; D is ambiguous. CDR3 length equals 16 residues. V lost 11 bases, J lost 0 bases, and 19 bases lay in between. Germline V gene sequence: CDR1 SGHTA, CDR2 FQGNSA. This CDR3 reads CAVPQHWGSNTGELFF. The CDR3 coding sequence is TGTGCCGTCCCGCAACACTGGGGATCGAACACCGGGGAGCTGTTTTTT. Looking up the rest from reference TRBV7-2 and TRBJ2-2 gives the full variable domain: GAGVSQSPSNKVTEKGKDVELRCDPISGHTALYWYRQSLGQGLEFLIYFQGNSAPDKSGLPSDRFSAERTGGSVSTLTIQRTQQEDSAVYLCAVPQHWGSNTGELFFGEGSRLTVL.

This chain links TRBV5-1 with TRBJ2-1; D possibly corresponds to TRBD2 (5 bases). Germline V gene sequence: CDR1 SGHRS, CDR2 YFSETQ. Trimming cost V 4 bases and J 1 base, with 15 bases left between them. CDR3 length: 16 residues. CDR3 nucleotide sequence: TGCGCCAGCAGCCCCATCTACCCGGGATCCTACAATGAGCAGTTCTTC. Encoded protein: CASSPIYPGSYNEQFF.

The chain has TRBV29-1 and TRBJ1-1, with 8 bases that match TRBD1. The length of the CDR3 is 18 residues. Germline V CDR1 and CDR2: SQVTM, ANQGSEA. After removal of 4 bases from V and 1 base from J, the junction contained 17 bases not matched to a gene. The DNA of the CDR3 is TGCAGCGTTGTGGGTTTTTTGAGACAGGGGACCCGGAACACTGAAGCTTTCTTT. It codes for CSVVGFLRQGTRNTEAFF.

V is TRBV2 and J is TRBJ2-1; TRBD2 matches at 8 bases. CDR3 length equals 15 residues. After removal of 6 bases from V and 0 bases from J, the junction contained 4 bases not matched to a gene. CDR1 SNHLY and CDR2 FYNNEI come from the germline V gene. In nucleotides, the CDR3 is TGTGCCAGCAGGGCTACTAGCGGCTCCTACAATGAGCAGTTCTTC. This gives the protein CASRATSGSYNEQFF.

The rearrangement joins TRBV29-1 to TRBJ1-2; possible D gene TRBD1, 6 bases. Trimming left V 4 bases short and J 7 bases short, with 22 bases between. CDR3 length: 15 amino acids. Per the germline V gene, CDR1 is SQVTM and CDR2 is ANQGSEA. The CDR3 sequence: CSVGQGHSSLGGYTF. CDR3 bases: TGCAGCGTTGGCCAGGGACACTCTTCGCTAGGTGGCTACACCTTC.

The CDR3 loop is CASGPDPGTDTQYF. The DNA of the CDR3 is TGCGCCAGTGGCCCCGACCCCGGTACAGATACGCAGTATTTT. J is TRBJ2-3 and V is TRBV4-1; no clear D. The CDR3 runs to 14 residues. Trimming removed 9 bases from V and 3 bases from J, with 16 bases in between. CDR1 MGHRA and CDR2 YSYEKL come from the germline V gene.

The chain uses TRBV10-3 and TRBJ2-3; 9 bases align to TRBD1. Unmatched junction bases numbered 2, after V lost 2 bases and J lost 2 bases. This CDR3 spans 15 amino acids. Germline V CDR1 and CDR2: ENHRY, SYGVKD. CDR3 bases: TGTGCCATCAGTGAGCGGACAGGGGCCACAGATACGCAGTATTTT. This gives the protein CAISERTGATDTQYF.

J is TRBJ1-6 and V is TRBV6-6; 10 bases line up with TRBD1. From germline, CDR1 is MNHNY and CDR2 SVGAGI (reference sequence). The length of the CDR3 is 15 residues. The junction had 6 bases not matched to a gene; V was cut back by 4 bases and J by 9 bases. The CDR3, as DNA: TGTGCCAGCAGTTCCTTGGGACAGGGGATTTCACCCCTCCACTTT. Translated, it gives CASSSLGQGISPLHF.

V usage is TRBV28 and J usage is TRBJ1-2; the match to TRBD1 covers 8 bases. This CDR3 contains 13 residues. Germline values: CDR1 MDHEN, CDR2 SYDVKM. Trimming removed 5 bases from V and 6 bases from J; junction bases left unmatched: 5. CDR3 DNA sequence: TGTGCCAGCAGTCGGGGACAGGTGAATGGCTACACCTTC. Translating gives CASSRGQVNGYTF.

V is TRBV5-4 and J is TRBJ1-2; D unclear. This CDR3 is built from 16 residues. The germline V and J ends were trimmed by 0 bases and 1 base, with 13 bases remaining between them. CDR1 SGHNT and CDR2 YYREEE come from the germline V gene (reference sequence). The CDR3 region is CASSLGTGSSNYGYTF. The CDR3 DNA is TGTGCCAGCAGCTTGGGAACGGGCAGCAGTAACTATGGCTACACCTTC.

The J gene is TRBJ2-7, the V gene TRBV6-1, with TRBD2 identical over 13 bases. Trimming at V came to 2 bases and at J to 5 bases, leaving 6 bases not matched to a gene. Germline assignment: CDR1 MNHNS and CDR2 SASEGT. CDR3 length equals 16 residues. The DNA of the CDR3 is TGTGCCAGCAGTGAACCCCGGACTAGCGGGAGTAACGAGCAGTACTTC. Translated: CASSEPRTSGSNEQYF.

CDR3 sequence (DNA): TGCGCCAGCAGCTTGCAGCCAGACAATGAGCAGTTCTTC. Translation: CASSLQPDNEQFF. This chain uses TRBV5-1 with TRBJ2-1; D call uncertain. V lost 1 base, J lost 5 bases, and 7 bases lay in between. Germline V lookup: CDR1 SGHRS, CDR2 YFSETQ. The CDR3 consists of 13 residues.

The chain combines TRBV9 with TRBJ2-1; 9 nucleotides line up with TRBD1. The CDR3 has 18 amino acids. Germline assignment: CDR1 SGDLS and CDR2 YYNGEE. V lost 4 bases and J lost 7; bases outside the gene matches: 18. DNA for the CDR3: TGTGCCAGCAGCAAAATCATTGGGGGGACAGGGCGTAGGAATGAGCAGTTCTTC. Its protein is CASSKIIGGTGRRNEQFF.